Each of the 10 T cell receptor beta chains below was sequenced from the same sample in a study of blood T cell repertoires in COVID-19. Here immunoSEQ multiplex PCR was the method, and the copy in TCRdb shows in-frame clones only, minus some. Of about 59,000 clones in the sample, more than 80% were seen once. The sequencing input was peripheral blood. These receptors all stem from an elderly man with acute or convalescent COVID-19.

The chain couples TRBV18 to TRBJ2-3; tentatively, D is TRBD2 (5 bases). Trimming removed 0 bases at V and 4 bases at J, with 8 bases between. In germline, CDR1 is KGHSH, CDR2 LQKENI. This CDR3 is built from 14 residues. As DNA, the CDR3 is TGTGCCAGCTCACCACCGATGAGGGCAGATACGCAGTATTTT. Amino acid sequence: CASSPPMRADTQYF.

The chain uses TRBV6-5 and TRBJ1-1, with TRBD1 matching over 8 bases. This CDR3 region has 14 residues. V lost 11 bases to trimming and J lost 4 bases; unmatched junction nucleotides: 12. Per the germline V gene, CDR1 is MNHEY and CDR2 is SVGAGI. CDR3 nucleotide sequence: TGTGCCTGTGAACTGACAGGGGCAGGCACTGAAGCTTTCTTT. Translated: CACELTGAGTEAFF.

The chain has TRBV30 and TRBJ1-1; D not certain. The CDR3 consists of 14 residues. Germline assignment: CDR1 GTSNPN and CDR2 SVGIG (reference sequence). Trimming removed 1 base at V and 1 base at J, with 10 bases between. CDR3 DNA sequence: TGTGCCTGGAGTGCCCTCTCTCCGAACACTGAAGCTTTCTTT. Translated, it gives CAWSALSPNTEAFF.

The gene calls are TRBV7-8 and TRBJ2-1, with TRBD2 as a possible D gene (5 bases). V lost 1 base and J lost 0, with 13 bases in between. The CDR3 covers 17 residues. Germline CDR1 and CDR2: SGHVS and FQNEAQ. The CDR3 DNA sequence: TGTGCCAGCAGCTTAGGTTTGGACTCGAGCTCCTACAATGAGCAGTTCTTC. Protein sequence: CASSLGLDSSSYNEQFF. Supplemented by reference TRBV7-8 and TRBJ2-1, the full variable domain reads GAGVSQSPRYKVAKRGQDVALRCDPISGHVSLFWYQQALGQGPEFLTYFQNEAQLDKSGLPSDRFFAERPEGSVSTLKIQRTQQEDSAVYLCASSLGLDSSSYNEQFFGPGTRLTVL.

This rearrangement joins TRBV19 to TRBJ1-5, with D perhaps matching TRBD1 (6 bases). The V end lost 7 bases, the J end lost 0 bases, and 19 bases lay between the germline ends. CDR3 length: 17 amino acids. Germline values: CDR1 LNHDA, CDR2 SQIVND (reference sequence). The CDR3 protein is CASTIRGALNSNQPQHF. The CDR3 nucleotides read TGTGCCAGTACCATACGGGGGGCACTTAATAGCAATCAGCCCCAGCATTTT.

This chain joins TRBV11-2 and TRBJ2-2; the match to TRBD2 covers 15 bases. The CDR3 spans 18 residues. In germline, CDR1 is SGHAT, CDR2 FQNNGV. V was clipped by 4 bases and J by 1 base; unmatched bases: 4. CDR3 region: CASSWGLAGGLNTGELFF. The CDR3, as DNA: TGTGCCAGCAGCTGGGGACTAGCGGGGGGCCTGAACACCGGGGAGCTGTTTTTT.

This chain links TRBV25-1 with TRBJ2-7; D might be TRBD2 (5 bases). The CDR3 loop spans 14 amino acids. Trimming removed 2 bases from V and 3 bases from J, with 11 bases in between. Germline CDR1 and CDR2: MGHDK and SYGVNS. The CDR3 spells CASSEAGVNYEQYF. The CDR3 DNA sequence: TGTGCCAGCAGTGAAGCCGGGGTCAACTACGAGCAGTACTTC.

The chain couples TRBV11-2 to TRBJ2-7; 9 positions match TRBD1. V was pared by 2 bases and J by 2 bases, with 7 bases of the junction left unmatched. There are 16 residues in the CDR3. Germline V gene data show CDR1 as SGHAT and CDR2 as FQNNGV. CDR3 nucleotides: TGTGCCAGCAGCTTAAACCCGGGACAGGGCCCCTACGAGCAGTACTTC. This codes for CASSLNPGQGPYEQYF.

The chain links TRBV3-1 (or the pseudogene TRBV3-2) to TRBJ2-2; TRBD2 matches 7 bases. Trimming at V came to 4 bases and at J to 5 bases, leaving 4 bases not matched to a gene. The CDR3 is 14 residues long. Looked up from germline, CDR1 is LGHDT and CDR2 is YNNKEL (reference sequence). As DNA, the CDR3 is TGTGCCAGCAGCCCGTTGGGGGGGACCGGGGAGCTGTTTTTT. Protein sequence: CASSPLGGTGELFF.

This sequence joins TRBV5-1 and TRBJ2-5; D perhaps matches TRBD2 (6 bases). The CDR3 loop spans 14 amino acids. Trimming pared 2 bases from V and 5 bases from J, leaving 13 bases between. Germline V CDR1 and CDR2: SGHRS, YFSETQ. The DNA of the CDR3 is TGCGCCAGCAGCTTAATGGTGGGAGGCGAGACCCAGTACTTC. The encoded protein is CASSLMVGGETQYF. Together with reference TRBV5-1 and TRBJ2-5, the CDR3 gives the full variable domain: KAGVTQTPRYLIKTRGQQVTLSCSPISGHRSVSWYQQTPGQGLQFLFEYFSETQRNKGNFPGRFSGRQFSNSRSEMNVSTLELGDSALYLCASSLMVGGETQYFGPGTRLLVL.